This TCR beta chain was sequenced for a study of T-cell reconstitution after alpha-beta-depleted transplantation in children. Unique molecular identifiers were built into the TCRbeta library. TCRdb re-analysed the PCR reads in MiXCR, keeping a single row per CDR3 protein. The sample shows approximately 100,000 distinct CDR3 sequences, 12% of them seen only once. This clonotype was seen at least ten times. The TCR was taken from a human donor who donated a stem cell graft to a child with inherited bone marrow failure. The specimen comprised PBMCs from the stem cell graft donor, sampled from the stem cell graft.

In nucleotides, the CDR3 is TGTGCCAGCACCCGGGACAGGGTCTCGAGTGAGCAGTTCTTC. Amino acid sequence: CASTRDRVSSEQFF. The chain joins TRBV27 to TRBJ2-1, with TRBD1 matching over 9 bases. Looked up from germline, CDR1 is MNHEY and CDR2 is SMNVEV (reference sequence). This CDR3 is built from 14 residues. V lost 7 bases, J lost 9 bases, and 10 bases stayed unmatched.